Below are 31 T cell receptor beta chains sequenced from a single sample in a study of cytomegalovirus exposure and HLA in healthy donors. Assay used: immunoSEQ multiplex PCR; TCRdb lists only in-frame clones, some missing. Of roughly 200,000 clones listed, approximately 86% are singletons. Sequenced sample: PBMCs. These receptors were taken from a man under 40 in good health and CMV-seropositive.

The genes are TRBV4-3 and TRBJ1-2; TRBD1 aligns across 9 bases. V shed 1 base, J shed 8 bases, and the junction held 11 bases outside the gene matches. Germline V gene sequence: CDR1 LGHNA, CDR2 YSLEER. The CDR3 is made up of 16 amino acids. The CDR3 DNA reads TGCGCCAGCAGCCAAGGGTTAGGGACAGGGAGAAACGGCTACACCTTC. The encoded protein is CASSQGLGTGRNGYTF.

This chain joins TRBV6-5 and TRBJ2-2; 7 bases are a match to TRBD1. Looked up from germline, CDR1 is MNHEY and CDR2 is SVGAGI. CDR3 length: 15 residues. Trimming removed 5 bases from V and 2 bases from J; junction bases left unmatched: 5. In DNA form, the CDR3 reads TGTGCCAGCAGTAGCCGGGACAGTAACACCGGGGAGCTGTTTTTT. It specifies CASSSRDSNTGELFF.

The chain has TRBV18 and TRBJ1-5; no clear D gene. Trimming removed 3 bases from V and 3 bases from J, with 12 bases in between. CDR3 size: 15 residues. CDR1 is KGHSH and CDR2 is LQKENI in the germline V gene. The CDR3 sequence is CASSPLSSANQPQHF. CDR3 nucleotides: TGTGCCAGCTCACCCCTTAGCAGCGCCAATCAGCCCCAGCATTTT.

This clone has a single count. The J gene is TRBJ2-7, the V gene TRBV5-1; possibly TRBD1 for D (5 bases). Deletions cut 0 bases from V and 3 bases from J, with 10 bases between. The CDR3 has 14 residues. Germline CDR1 and CDR2: SGHRS and YFSETQ. The CDR3 DNA follows: TGCGCCAGCAGCTTGGGTCAGACAGTCTACGAGCAGTACTTC. Translation gives CASSLGQTVYEQYF.

V gene TRBV6-5 combines with J gene TRBJ1-3; possibly TRBD1 for D (6 bases). Trimming took 6 bases from V and 2 from J, leaving 14 bases between them. Germline values: CDR1 MNHEY, CDR2 SVGAGI. This CDR3 comprises 15 residues. CDR3 region: CASRGRGDPGNTIYF. DNA of the CDR3: TGTGCCAGCAGGGGCAGGGGTGATCCTGGAAACACCATATATTTT.

This clone was seen only once. The J gene is TRBJ2-7, the V gene TRBV7-6; maybe TRBD1 (6 bases). This CDR3 comprises 14 residues. The germline V gene encodes CDR1 SGHVS and CDR2 FNYEAQ. The V and J ends lost 3 bases and 0 bases respectively, with 9 bases between them. The CDR3 reads CASSLATGSYEQYF. The CDR3 DNA follows: TGTGCCAGCAGCTTGGCGACAGGCTCCTACGAGCAGTACTTC.

CDR3 DNA sequence: TGCAGCGTTGGACAGGGCTTCAATCAGCCCCAGCATTTT. Translation: CSVGQGFNQPQHF. V gene TRBV29-1 combines with J gene TRBJ1-5; 7 nucleotides agree with TRBD1. This CDR3 has 13 amino acids. After removal of 4 bases from V and 3 bases from J, the junction contained 3 bases not matched to a gene. Germline V lookup: CDR1 SQVTM, CDR2 ANQGSEA.

V usage is TRBV19 and J usage is TRBJ2-3; TRBD2 matches 7 bases. The CDR3 contains 14 residues. The trim removed 5 bases at V and 5 bases at J, leaving 7 bases unmatched. Germline V lookup: CDR1 LNHDA, CDR2 SQIVND (reference sequence). The CDR3 DNA reads as TGTGCCAGTAGTCGGGGAGGGCCACTAGATACGCAGTATTTT. Encoded protein: CASSRGGPLDTQYF.

V gene TRBV9 combines with J gene TRBJ2-7, with no clear D. Germline CDR1 and CDR2: SGDLS and YYNGEE. The CDR3 loop spans 15 amino acids. Deletions cut 0 bases from V and 7 bases from J, with 17 bases between. DNA of the CDR3: TGTGCCAGCAGCGTAGGAAGTGGGGTAGGTGGGGAGCAGTACTTC. The encoded protein is CASSVGSGVGGEQYF.

The CDR3 sequence: CASTELGALVGEQFF. The CDR3 DNA is TGTGCCAGCACCGAACTAGGGGCCCTCGTAGGTGAGCAGTTCTTC. This chain connects TRBV7-2 to TRBJ2-1, with D perhaps assigned TRBD1 or TRBD2 (5 bases each). Trimming left V 7 bases short and J 9 bases short, with 22 bases between. There are 15 residues in the CDR3. The germline CDR1 and CDR2 sequences are SGHTA and FQGNSA.

The genes are TRBV28 and TRBJ2-7; D perhaps matches TRBD2 (5 bases). Between the trimmed V and J ends, which lost 3 bases and 6 bases, there was a span of 18 bases. Per the germline V gene, CDR1 is MDHEN and CDR2 is SYDVKM. The CDR3 runs 15 residues. The CDR3 protein is CASSFQSLADREQYF. The CDR3 DNA reads as TGTGCCAGCAGTTTTCAGAGTCTAGCTGACCGCGAGCAGTACTTC.

The chain links TRBV4-3 to TRBJ2-2, with D uncertain. The germline V gene encodes CDR1 LGHNA and CDR2 YSLEER. This CDR3 is 14 amino acids long. Trimming left V 4 bases short and J 2 bases short, with 8 bases between. Here the CDR3 DNA reads TGCGCCAGCAGCCTAAGAGCTAACACCGGGGAGCTGTTTTTT. Residues: CASSLRANTGELFF.

In its sample, this clone was seen once. The genes are TRBV9 and TRBJ2-2; D possibly corresponds to TRBD1 (6 bases). The CDR3 covers 12 residues. The V and J ends lost 3 bases and 9 bases respectively, with 9 bases between them. Per the germline V gene, CDR1 is SGDLS and CDR2 is YYNGEE. CDR3 bases: TGTGCCAGCAGCGAGGGGGAGAGGGAGCTGTTTTTT. Translation gives CASSEGERELFF.

The chain combines TRBV21-1 with TRBJ2-7; the table's D call TRBD1 went unverified against the DNA. TRBV21-1 is noted as a pseudogene. The CDR3 spans 15 residues. The CDR3 region has the DNA TGTGCCAGCAGCAAAGTGCACAGGTTCGGTTACGAGCAGTACTTC. Translation: CASSKVHRFGYEQYF.

This clone was seen once. The chain links TRBV28 to TRBJ1-5; 7 bases agree with TRBD1. The V gene end was trimmed by 2 bases and the J gene end by 0 bases; junction bases not matched to a gene: 7. CDR1 and CDR2 from the germline V gene are MDHEN and SYDVKM. This CDR3 has 17 amino acids. The CDR3 region has the DNA TGTGCCAGCAGTTTAGAAGGACAGGTTTATAGCAATCAGCCCCAGCATTTT. Translation: CASSLEGQVYSNQPQHF.

This chain links TRBV13 with TRBJ2-7; 7 bases match TRBD1. Germline V gene data show CDR1 as PRHDT and CDR2 as FYEKMQ (reference sequence). CDR3 length: 17 amino acids. Unmatched junction bases numbered 13, after V lost 2 bases and J lost 3 bases. CDR3 in amino acids: CASSLLIRGRQGYEQYF. The CDR3 DNA reads TGTGCCAGCAGCTTACTCATAAGGGGTAGACAGGGCTACGAGCAGTACTTC.

The chain combines TRBV6-5 with TRBJ2-2; 8 bases match TRBD1. V was clipped by 4 bases and J by 6 bases; unmatched bases: 7. Germline V gene sequence: CDR1 MNHEY, CDR2 SVGAGI. The CDR3 runs 15 residues. The CDR3 DNA reads as TGTGCCAGCAGTTCCGCGGGACAGGTGGCCGGGGAGCTGTTTTTT. The encoded protein is CASSSAGQVAGELFF.

The chain combines TRBV4-1 with TRBJ2-1, with 11 bases that match TRBD1. J gave up 4 bases and V 3 bases, and 5 bases lay outside the gene matches. Looked up from germline, CDR1 is MGHRA and CDR2 is YSYEKL. This CDR3 region has 16 residues. The CDR3 loop reads CASSHPDRGLYNEQFF. Written as DNA, the CDR3 is TGCGCCAGCAGCCACCCGGACAGGGGGCTATACAATGAGCAGTTCTTC.

This chain connects TRBV29-1 to TRBJ1-2; TRBD1 matches at 10 bases. V shed 1 base and J 2 bases; nucleotides not matched to a gene: 4. This CDR3 is 15 amino acids long. Per the germline V gene, CDR1 is SQVTM and CDR2 is ANQGSEA. The CDR3 nucleotides read TGCAGCGTTGAAGGGCGGACAGGGGGGAACTATGGCTACACCTTC. Translated, it gives CSVEGRTGGNYGYTF.

The genes are TRBV7-3 and TRBJ2-3; unclear D gene. The CDR3 has 13 residues. V was pared by 3 bases and J by 4 bases, with 8 bases between. Germline loops: CDR1 SGHTA, CDR2 FQGTGA. In nucleotides, the CDR3 is TGTGCCAGCAGCTTGTCTGGCGCAGATACGCAGTATTTT. It specifies CASSLSGADTQYF.

The chain is built from TRBV27 and TRBJ2-2; 7 nucleotides agree with TRBD1. V was pared by 1 base and J by 0 bases, with 2 bases of the junction left unmatched. The CDR3 extends over 16 amino acids. Germline CDR1 MNHEY, CDR2 SMNVEV (reference sequence). CDR3 nucleotides: TGTGCCAGCAGTTTATTGGGGACAGCGAACACCGGGGAGCTGTTTTTT. As protein: CASSLLGTANTGELFF.

CDR3 DNA sequence: TGTGCCAGCAGCATCGGGCTAGCGGGAGGAGGGTCCCAAGAGACCCAGTACTTC. Protein sequence: CASSIGLAGGGSQETQYF. The V gene is TRBV9, the J gene TRBJ2-5; 11 nucleotides agree with TRBD2. With 4 bases clipped from V and 1 base from J, the junction kept 12 bases outside the gene matches. CDR1 and CDR2 from the germline V gene are SGDLS and YYNGEE. The CDR3 is 18 residues long.

The rearrangement joins TRBV5-6 to TRBJ2-2; possibly TRBD1 for D (6 bases). The germline V gene encodes CDR1 SGHDT and CDR2 YYEEEE. The CDR3 sequence is 15 residues long. V lost 4 bases and J lost 1, with 11 bases in between. CDR3 residues: CASSPDRRNTGELFF. The CDR3 nucleotides read TGTGCCAGCAGCCCCGACAGGAGGAACACCGGGGAGCTGTTTTTT.

The J gene is TRBJ2-2, the V gene TRBV7-2; D gene unclear. The CDR3 loop spans 16 amino acids. Trimming removed 1 base from V and 4 bases from J, with 13 bases in between. The V gene's germline CDR1 is SGHTA and CDR2 FQGNSA. The CDR3 protein is CASSLGGQYTTGELFF. CDR3 bases: TGTGCCAGCAGCTTAGGTGGGCAATACACCACCGGGGAGCTGTTTTTT.

The genes are TRBV6-5 and TRBJ2-5; D possibly matches TRBD1 or TRBD2 (5 bases each). The CDR3 consists of 14 residues. Germline V gives CDR1 MNHEY, CDR2 SVGAGI. V dropped 1 base and J dropped 12 bases, with 18 bases sitting between them. For the CDR3, the DNA is TGTGCCAGCAGTTACTTGCGCCGGGGCAGGGTAGAGTACTTC. As protein: CASSYLRRGRVEYF.

This sequence joins TRBV5-1 and TRBJ1-1, with D possibly TRBD1 on 6 matching bases. The V gene lost 3 bases and the J gene lost 5 bases, with 23 bases spanning the gap. The CDR3 runs to 17 residues. Germline loops: CDR1 SGHRS, CDR2 YFSETQ. CDR3 loop: CASSSFSARDRGTEAFF. The CDR3 nucleotides read TGCGCCAGCAGCTCTTTCTCCGCCAGGGATAGGGGGACTGAAGCTTTCTTT.

The chain couples TRBV5-4 to TRBJ2-3; the D gene is possibly TRBD2 (6 bases). The CDR3 is 17 residues long. Trimming pared 7 bases from V and 4 bases from J, leaving 25 bases between. Germline V gene data show CDR1 as SGHNT and CDR2 as YYREEE (reference sequence). CDR3 sequence (DNA): TGTGCCAGCGCGGGGCGGGGCTATGACATACGGCCAGATACGCAGTATTTT. Translation gives CASAGRGYDIRPDTQYF.

V usage is TRBV7-2 and J usage is TRBJ1-4; 7 positions agree with TRBD1. Germline loops: CDR1 SGHTA, CDR2 FQGNSA. The CDR3 loop spans 15 amino acids. V gave up 1 base and J gave up 6 bases; unmatched junction bases: 5. The DNA for the CDR3 is TGTGCCAGCAGCTTAGTTCAGGGGGTGGATGAAAAACTGTTTTTT. This encodes CASSLVQGVDEKLFF.

The rearrangement uses TRBV19 and TRBJ1-6; D gene unclear. The germline gives CDR1 LNHDA, CDR2 SQIVND (reference sequence). CDR3 size: 15 residues. The V end was cut by 6 bases, the J end by 10 bases, with 19 bases between. The CDR3 loop reads CASRTSGPGRSPLHF. As DNA, the CDR3 is TGTGCCAGTAGGACATCGGGCCCGGGGAGATCACCCCTCCACTTT.

This chain joins TRBV5-6 and TRBJ2-5, with TRBD2 matching over 10 bases. Trimming took 1 base from V and 4 from J; bases not matched to a gene: 10. The CDR3 spans 17 residues. CDR1 is SGHDT and CDR2 is YYEEEE in the germline V gene. This chain's CDR3 is CASSLRARTSGRETQYF. DNA of the CDR3: TGTGCCAGCAGCTTGAGGGCCAGGACTAGCGGACGAGAGACCCAGTACTTC.

To note about this clone: One junction end does not reproduce the germline sequence, and a read error may be involved. This chain joins TRBV25-1 and TRBJ1-3, with 7 bases identical to TRBD1. CDR1 MGHDK and CDR2 SYGVNS come from the germline V gene. CDR3 length: 11 residues. The CDR3 bases are TGTGCCAGCAGTGGGAGGACAGGACCACATTTT. Its translation: CASSGRTGPHF. The full variable domain, rest sourced from reference TRBV25-1 and TRBJ1-3, is EADIYQTPRYLVIGTGKKITLECSQTMGHDKMYWYQQDPGMELHLIHYSYGVNSTEKGDLSSESTVSRIRTEHFPLTLESARPSHTSQYLCASSGRTGPHFGEGSWLTVV.